This T cell receptor beta chain is drawn from a study of identical twins. Germline V gene sequence: CDR1 MGHDK, CDR2 SYGVNS. There are 16 residues in the CDR3. J lost 9 bases, V lost 3 bases, and 7 bases had no gene match. Healthy Caucasians were all of the donors. One entry per CDR3 protein, called by TCRdb with MiXCR from the 5' RACE reads. The data show about 1.7 million distinct CDR3 sequences, with less than 40% seen just once and 0.27% held by the top ten. Sequencing was carried out using cord blood. The sequence was obtained from a newborn girl in good health. The V gene is TRBV25-1, the J gene TRBJ2-1; 14 bases line up with TRBD2. This chain's CDR3 is CASSEGTSGGFGEQFF. The CDR3 coding sequence is TGTGCCAGCAGTGAGGGGACTAGCGGGGGATTCGGTGAGCAGTTCTTC.